This T cell receptor beta chain was captured by sequencing in a study of identifying expanded T cells in peripheral blood. Repertoires were generated with immunoSEQ multiplex PCR, while TCRdb's copy carries only in-frame clones and drops some. The sample carries 85,000 to 90,000 clones, 86% recorded once. The CDR3 totals 18 residues. Trimming at V came to 1 base and at J to 2 bases, leaving 11 bases not matched to a gene. Germline CDR1 LGHNT, CDR2 FRNRAP. Sequenced sample: blood. The V call is TRBV12-5, the J call TRBJ2-5; 9 positions agree with TRBD2. The TCR comes from a person between 18 and 70 years old in good health. The CDR3 region has the DNA TGTGCTAGTGGTTTGGCTCAACCGTTTGCGGGGGGGCAAGAGACCCAGTACTTC. Its protein is CASGLAQPFAGGQETQYF.